This passage covers 27 T cell receptor beta chains from one sample sequenced in a study of shared clonotypes between healthy human individuals. The data were produced by immunoSEQ multiplex PCR, yet TCRdb's version contains in-frame clones alone and is incomplete. This table holds around 2.1 million clones, 90% to 96% found once. The sample consisted of naive CD4+ T cells sorted from blood. Subset here: CD45RA+ positively selected. Source of these receptors: a young man in good health.

The rearrangement uses TRBV30 and TRBJ1-1; D gene ambiguous. Germline assignment: CDR1 GTSNPN and CDR2 SVGIG (reference sequence). Trimming removed 5 bases from V and 3 bases from J, with 7 bases in between. CDR3 length: 11 residues. The DNA of the CDR3 is TGTGCCTGGCAGGATGACACTGAAGCTTTCTTT. It encodes CAWQDDTEAFF.

This rearrangement joins TRBV2 to TRBJ1-5; 7 bases are shared with TRBD1. The V segment lost 6 bases and the J segment 5 bases; nucleotides outside the gene matches: 19. CDR1 and CDR2 from the germline V gene are SNHLY and FYNNEI. The CDR3 length is 18 residues. In DNA form, the CDR3 reads TGTGCCAGCAGCCCTGACAGGGCCCTCCTAAATAAGGATCAGCCCCAGCATTTT. Amino acid sequence: CASSPDRALLNKDQPQHF.

The rearrangement uses TRBV2 and TRBJ1-5; D call uncertain. The V end lost 7 bases, the J end lost 8 bases, and 21 bases lay between the germline ends. Germline assignment: CDR1 SNHLY and CDR2 FYNNEI. This CDR3 is 15 amino acids long. In DNA form, the CDR3 reads TGTGCCAGCAAACCTACTGGGCTGGGATCAGAGCCCCAGCATTTT. This gives the protein CASKPTGLGSEPQHF.

With regard to this clone: Other DNA sequences in this specimen translate into the identical CDR3. The genes are TRBV19 and TRBJ1-1; D might be TRBD1 (6 bases). This CDR3 spans 14 amino acids. V was pared by 6 bases and J by 1 base, with 12 bases between. Germline CDR1 reads LNHDA; CDR2 reads SQIVND (reference sequence). The CDR3 nucleotides read TGTGCCAGTAGCTTACAGGGCACGAACACTGAAGCTTTCTTT. Its protein product is CASSLQGTNTEAFF.

This clone was picked up one time. CDR3 residues: CAIRNGQTYEQYF. The DNA for the CDR3 is TGTGCCATCAGGAATGGACAGACCTACGAGCAGTACTTC. This chain links TRBV10-3 with TRBJ2-7; TRBD1 might be the D (6 bases). Germline V gene lookup returns CDR1 ENHRY and CDR2 SYGVKD. There are 13 residues in the CDR3. The V end was cut by 6 bases, the J end by 2 bases, with 11 bases between.

This chain uses TRBV18 with TRBJ1-1; the D is unclear. The CDR3 sequence is 11 residues long. V lost 3 bases to trimming and J lost 5 bases, with 4 bases between them. Germline V CDR1 and CDR2: KGHSH, LQKENI. For the CDR3, the DNA is TGTGCCAGCTCACCGGAAACTGAAGCTTTCTTT. This gives the protein CASSPETEAFF.

The chain couples TRBV28 to TRBJ2-1, with 10 positions matching TRBD2. CDR1 and CDR2 from the germline V gene are MDHEN and SYDVKM. The CDR3 has 14 amino acids. Germline trimming cut 8 bases from V and 4 bases from J; bases unmatched to any gene: 5. The CDR3: CASQAGGIYNEQFF. CDR3 in DNA: TGTGCCAGCCAAGCGGGGGGGATATACAATGAGCAGTTCTTC.

V gene TRBV9 combines with J gene TRBJ2-4; the match to TRBD2 covers 7 bases. V lost 0 bases and J lost 8; bases outside the gene matches: 5. Germline values: CDR1 SGDLS, CDR2 YYNGEE. The CDR3 consists of 14 residues. CDR3 DNA sequence: TGTGCCAGCAGCGTAGCCAGGGCGGGGGACATTCAGTACTTC. Protein product: CASSVARAGDIQYF.

The chain employs TRBV6-5 and TRBJ1-6; 9 bases are a match to TRBD1. Germline V gene lookup returns CDR1 MNHEY and CDR2 SVGAGI. This CDR3 region has 14 residues. Losses at the gene ends were 6 bases for V and 10 bases for J; bases not matched to a gene: 7. The CDR3 here is CASSFRQGESPLHF. CDR3 sequence (DNA): TGTGCCAGCAGCTTCCGACAGGGGGAGTCACCCCTCCACTTT.

This chain joins TRBV12-2 and TRBJ2-1; the table gives TRBD1 as D, unverified against the DNA. TRBV12-2 constitutes a pseudogene. The CDR3 contains 12 residues. As DNA, the CDR3 is TGTGCAAGTCGACGACACTACAATGAGCAGTTCTTC. Translating it yields CASRRHYNEQFF.

The V call is TRBV5-6, the J call TRBJ2-7; 7 nucleotides agree with TRBD2. Trimming took 5 bases from V and 9 from J; bases not matched to a gene: 8. Germline CDR1 SGHDT, CDR2 YYEEEE. The CDR3 consists of 12 residues. The CDR3 loop is CASSSGLGAQYF. The CDR3 nucleotides are TGTGCCAGCAGTTCTGGACTAGGAGCGCAGTACTTC. Variable domain in full (rest from reference TRBV5-6 and TRBJ2-7): DAGVTQSPTHLIKTRGQQVTLRCSPKSGHDTVSWYQQALGQGPQFIFQYYEEEERQRGNFPDRFSGHQFPNYSSELNVNALLLGDSALYLCASSSGLGAQYFGPGTRLTVT.

The chain combines TRBV5-1 with TRBJ2-5; no firm D call. The germline CDR1 and CDR2 sequences are SGHRS and YFSETQ. The V gene lost 2 bases and the J gene lost 5 bases, with 10 bases spanning the gap. The CDR3 is 13 amino acids. CDR3 region: CASSLRVGETQYF. For the CDR3, the DNA is TGCGCCAGCAGCTTAAGGGTAGGGGAGACCCAGTACTTC.

The rearrangement links TRBV10-3 to TRBJ2-4; D remains ambiguous. This CDR3 region has 12 residues. Trimming pared 3 bases from V and 6 bases from J, leaving 6 bases between. Germline CDR1 ENHRY, CDR2 SYGVKD. CDR3 bases: TGTGCCATCAGTGATAACAGAAACATTCAGTACTTC. It codes for CAISDNRNIQYF.

The chain employs TRBV6-4 and TRBJ1-6; D is ambiguous. Germline CDR1 is MRHNA and CDR2 is SNTAGT. There are 13 residues in the CDR3. The V end lost 6 bases, the J end lost 13 bases, and 16 bases lay between the germline ends. CDR3 region: CASRPTSGLPLHF. The DNA of the CDR3 is TGTGCCAGCAGGCCTACGAGCGGTCTTCCCCTCCACTTT.

The chain has TRBV6-1 and TRBJ1-6; D not certain. There are 13 residues in the CDR3. The V and J ends lost 4 bases and 11 bases respectively, with 12 bases between them. Germline V gene lookup returns CDR1 MNHNS and CDR2 SASEGT. This chain's CDR3 is CASSGPLIPPLHF. CDR3 nucleotide sequence: TGTGCCAGCAGTGGGCCCCTCATCCCACCCCTCCACTTT.

In its sample, this clone was seen once. The CDR3, as DNA: TGCGCCAGCAGTCGCCGGGCGGCTAACTATGGCTACACCTTC. It encodes CASSRRAANYGYTF. The chain links TRBV4-1 to TRBJ1-2; D gene unclear. Trimming removed 6 bases from V and 0 bases from J, with 11 bases in between. Germline values: CDR1 MGHRA, CDR2 YSYEKL. This CDR3 has 14 amino acids.

This sequence joins TRBV4-3 and TRBJ2-7; D tentatively reads TRBD1 or TRBD2 (5 bases each). This CDR3 has 16 amino acids. V lost 2 bases, J lost 2 bases, and 16 bases lay in between. The V gene's germline CDR1 is LGHNA and CDR2 YSLEER. The CDR3 loop is CASSQSVGDRPYEQYF. In DNA form, the CDR3 reads TGCGCCAGCAGCCAATCAGTGGGGGACCGTCCCTACGAGCAGTACTTC.

The chain joins TRBV7-9 to TRBJ1-1; 7 bases line up with TRBD1. With 4 bases clipped from V and 0 bases from J, the junction kept 5 bases outside the gene matches. Germline-derived CDR1 and CDR2 are SEHNR and FQNEAQ (reference sequence). The CDR3 is 15 amino acids. The CDR3: CASSYDRELNTEAFF. The CDR3 DNA reads TGTGCCAGCAGCTACGACAGGGAATTGAACACTGAAGCTTTCTTT.

This clone was picked up one time. The rearrangement joins TRBV30 to TRBJ1-2, with D unclear. The CDR3 consists of 12 residues. CDR1 and CDR2 (germline): GTSNPN, SVGIG (reference sequence). The V and J ends lost 2 bases and 4 bases respectively, with 8 bases between them. CDR3 in DNA: TGTGCCTGGAGTACTCCCCGCTATGGCTACACCTTC. Translated, it gives CAWSTPRYGYTF.

This clone appeared a few times. This rearrangement joins TRBV7-9 to TRBJ1-2; no definite D call. The V and J ends lost 10 bases and 6 bases respectively, with 21 bases between them. The CDR3 length is 14 residues. Germline V CDR1 and CDR2: SEHNR, FQNEAQ (reference sequence). CDR3 sequence reads: CANLPPGPYDGYTF. CDR3 coding DNA: TGTGCCAACCTCCCCCCAGGCCCTTATGATGGCTACACCTTC.

The chain recombines TRBV29-1 with TRBJ2-5, with D unclear. Germline values: CDR1 SQVTM, CDR2 ANQGSEA. V was cut by 7 bases and J by 4 bases, with 16 bases left in between. CDR3 size: 13 residues. CDR3 loop: CSGEHQAGETQYF. As DNA, the CDR3 is TGCAGCGGCGAACACCAGGCTGGAGAGACCCAGTACTTC.

The rearrangement uses TRBV2 and TRBJ2-7; the match to TRBD1 covers 9 bases. CDR1 is SNHLY, CDR2 FYNNEI, per germline. This CDR3 has 15 amino acids. The ends lost 4 bases at V and 4 bases at J; junction bases unmatched: 8. CDR3 region: CASSVKQGAGYEQYF. In DNA form, the CDR3 reads TGTGCCAGCAGTGTTAAACAGGGGGCGGGTTACGAGCAGTACTTC. The full variable domain, completed using reference TRBV2 and TRBJ2-7, is EPEVTQTPSHQVTQMGQEVILRCVPISNHLYFYWYRQILGQKVEFLVSFYNNEISEKSEIFDDQFSVERPDGSNFTLKIRSTKLEDSAMYFCASSVKQGAGYEQYFGPGTRLTVT.

A single count supports this clone. Other DNA sequences in the same sample also yield this CDR3. This chain links TRBV6-1 with TRBJ1-1, with D unclear. Germline V gives CDR1 MNHNS, CDR2 SASEGT. Trimming removed 7 bases from V and 0 bases from J, with 9 bases in between. The CDR3 contains 13 residues. This CDR3 reads CASTRGVNTEAFF. In DNA, the CDR3 is TGTGCCAGCACACGCGGGGTGAACACTGAAGCTTTCTTT.

The rearrangement joins TRBV5-1 to TRBJ1-5; D possibly corresponds to TRBD1 (5 bases). Germline CDR1 and CDR2: SGHRS and YFSETQ. The V and J ends lost 9 bases and 4 bases respectively, with 44 bases between them. The CDR3 contains 23 residues. CDR3 amino acids: CAIFQQRGKTRVRERGVNQPQHF. The CDR3 DNA reads TGCGCCATCTTCCAGCAGCGGGGTAAAACGAGGGTCAGGGAACGAGGGGTAAATCAGCCCCAGCATTTT. Looking up the rest from reference TRBV5-1 and TRBJ1-5 gives the full variable domain: KAGVTQTPRYLIKTRGQQVTLSCSPISGHRSVSWYQQTPGQGLQFLFEYFSETQRNKGNFPGRFSGRQFSNSRSEMNVSTLELGDSALYLCAIFQQRGKTRVRERGVNQPQHFGDGTRLSIL.

This sequence joins TRBV6-5 and TRBJ2-7; 8 positions agree with TRBD1. The V and J ends lost 6 bases and 3 bases, in that order; junction bases with no gene match: 7. CDR1 and CDR2 from the germline V gene are MNHEY and SVGAGI. The CDR3 is 14 residues long. CDR3 in amino acids: CASRSGGSNYEQYF. CDR3 nucleotides: TGTGCCAGCAGATCAGGGGGCTCCAACTACGAGCAGTACTTC.

The CDR3 here is CAISDDRPGGYTF. The DNA for the CDR3 is TGTGCCATCAGTGACGACAGGCCTGGGGGCTACACCTTC. The V and J genes are TRBV10-3 and TRBJ1-2; a weak D match, TRBD1 (6 bases). Germline V CDR1 and CDR2: ENHRY, SYGVKD. Trimming took off 3 bases at V and 8 bases at J, with 13 bases between the two ends. CDR3 length: 13 amino acids.

The chain links TRBV30 to TRBJ1-5, with 7 bases matching TRBD1. The length of the CDR3 is 16 residues. Germline CDR1 GTSNPN, CDR2 SVGIG (reference sequence). After removal of 4 bases from V and 4 bases from J, the junction contained 13 bases not matched to a gene. The CDR3 region has the DNA TGTGCCTGGACTTCAGCGTGGGCAGGGGGGAATCAGCCCCAGCATTTT. Its translation is CAWTSAWAGGNQPQHF.